Following are 8 T cell receptor beta chains from one sample sequenced in a study of T cell responses to AZD1222 COVID-19 vaccine. TCRdb's table, derived via immunoSEQ multiplex PCR, lists solely in-frame clones and lacks some. Here the sample spans fewer than 150,000 clones, 88% being singletons. The sample was peripheral blood, taken on day 0 of AZD1222 vaccination. Receptors were obtained from an adult in good health.

The chain recombines TRBV5-1 with TRBJ2-1; TRBD2 matches 10 bases. Germline CDR1 and CDR2: SGHRS and YFSETQ. CDR3 length: 13 residues. Trimming removed 6 bases from V and 8 bases from J; junction bases left unmatched: 5. This CDR3 is CASNLAGEHEQFF. The CDR3, as DNA: TGCGCCAGCAATCTAGCGGGGGAACATGAGCAGTTCTTC.

The rearrangement uses TRBV7-2 and TRBJ1-4; TRBD1 matches at 9 bases. The CDR3 covers 15 residues. The germline V gene has CDR1 SGHTA and CDR2 FQGNSA. V lost 1 base and J lost 7; bases outside the gene matches: 4. The CDR3 sequence: CASSLGDRDREKLFF. CDR3 in DNA: TGTGCCAGCAGCTTAGGGGACAGGGACCGTGAAAAACTGTTTTTT.

As DNA, the CDR3 is TGTGCCAGCAGTTCGGACCCCTCCAATAGTGAAGCTTTCTTT. As protein: CASSSDPSNSEAFF. The chain has TRBV9 and TRBJ1-1; D is unresolved. The V and J ends lost 5 bases and 7 bases respectively, with 18 bases between them. From germline, CDR1 is SGDLS and CDR2 YYNGEE. CDR3 size: 14 residues.

The V gene is TRBV7-3, the J gene TRBJ2-1; D might be TRBD1 or TRBD2, each matching 5 bases. There are 14 residues in the CDR3. Germline V CDR1 and CDR2: SGHTA, FQGTGA. Trimming stripped 2 bases from V and 7 bases from J, with 12 bases between. CDR3 residues: CASSLVGGMNEQFF. The CDR3 DNA is TGTGCCAGCAGCTTAGTTGGGGGAATGAATGAGCAGTTCTTC.

This sequence joins TRBV5-4 and TRBJ2-3; a possible D gene is TRBD1 (6 bases). The CDR3 loop spans 14 amino acids. The germline V gene encodes CDR1 SGHNT and CDR2 YYREEE (reference sequence). Trimming left V 5 bases short and J 1 base short, with 11 bases between. The CDR3 nucleotides read TGTGCCAGCAGTCTACAGGGAGGCACAGATACGCAGTATTTT. It encodes CASSLQGGTDTQYF. The full variable domain, its missing parts supplied by reference TRBV5-4 and TRBJ2-3, is ETGVTQSPTHLIKTRGQQVTLRCSSQSGHNTVSWYQQALGQGPQFIFQYYREEENGRGNFPPRFSGLQFPNYSSELNVNALELDDSALYLCASSLQGGTDTQYFGPGTRLTVL.

The chain is built from TRBV5-1 and TRBJ2-2; D is undetermined. Germline V gene lookup returns CDR1 SGHRS and CDR2 YFSETQ. Trimming pared 5 bases from V and 1 base from J, leaving 9 bases between. The CDR3 contains 14 residues. CDR3 sequence (DNA): TGCGCCAGCAGAAGTGATGTGAACACCGGGGAGCTGTTTTTT. Residues: CASRSDVNTGELFF.

This clone was seen a single time. The rearrangement joins TRBV11-2 to TRBJ2-7, with D uncertain. The germline V gene encodes CDR1 SGHAT and CDR2 FQNNGV. Trimming shortened V by 5 bases and J by 0 bases, and 14 bases separated the two germline ends. The CDR3 sequence is 15 residues long. The CDR3 DNA is TGTGCCAGCAGCACGGATCTGGGAAGCTCCTACGAGCAGTACTTC. Its translation: CASSTDLGSSYEQYF.

The rearrangement uses TRBV19 and TRBJ1-6; D not resolved. This CDR3 contains 13 residues. V shed 3 bases and J shed 6 bases, with 6 bases lying between them. CDR1 and CDR2 from the germline V gene are LNHDA and SQIVND (reference sequence). DNA for the CDR3: TGTGCCAGTAGTATCATTATTAATTCACCCCTCCACTTT. Translated, it gives CASSIIINSPLHF.